The present entry profiles one T cell receptor (beta chain) with its context. This specimen comes from a study of blood T cell repertoires in COVID-19. Whole-study context: COVID-19 samples collected from the United States, Italy and Spain covered acute and convalescent phases. Sources were T cells, B-cell-depleted T cells, or PBMCs; the material itself was cDNA or gDNA.

Authors' methods: Reference gene primer amplification yielded estimated nucleated cell counts. This table comes from immunoSEQ multiplex PCR, and its TCRdb copy is limited to in-frame clones, with some not included. V and J calls plus clone size are reproduced from that table; the DNA served to infer D and trimming. This sample has over 200,000 clones, with roughly 90% found just once. Seattle patient enrollment occurred during active infection, with longitudinal follow-up thereafter. CDR1 is SGHRS, CDR2 YFSETQ, per germline. This CDR3 region has 15 residues. V was pared by 2 bases and J by 3 bases, with 13 bases between.

This sequence originates from a man aged 60 to 75 with COVID-19, enrolled during active disease. The sequencing sample was made of peripheral blood. The rearrangement links TRBV5-1 to TRBJ2-3; tentatively, D is TRBD2 (6 bases). CDR3 DNA: TGCGCCAGCAGCTTCAAGGGACTCCATACAGATACGCAGTATTTT. Translation gives CASSFKGLHTDTQYF. Full variable domain (rest looked up from reference TRBV5-1 and TRBJ2-3): KAGVTQTPRYLIKTRGQQVTLSCSPISGHRSVSWYQQTPGQGLQFLFEYFSETQRNKGNFPGRFSGRQFSNSRSEMNVSTLELGDSALYLCASSFKGLHTDTQYFGPGTRLTVL.